This T cell receptor beta chain was retrieved from a study of blood T cell repertoires in COVID-19. In the authors' methods: Nucleated cell counts were estimated from reference gene primer amplification. Sequencing was performed with immunoSEQ multiplex PCR; in TCRdb, only in-frame clones are kept and a portion is missing. The DNA was the basis for D and trimming; V, J and clone size are from that table. The table has 250,000 to 300,000 clones, 88% seen once; the top ten hold 2% to 2.5%. V was pared by 3 bases and J by 4 bases, with 12 bases of the junction left unmatched. There are 17 residues in the CDR3. CDR1 and CDR2 from the germline V gene are MNHEY and SMNVEV (reference sequence). Donors were grouped by their self-reported clinical history.

The V gene is TRBV27, the J gene TRBJ2-5; 9 bases match TRBD2. The source material was PBMCs or T cells enriched from blood (not recorded which). The sequence came from a woman in her sixties in a cohort exposed to, infected with or recovered from COVID-19 (not recorded which). For the CDR3, the DNA is TGTGCCAGCAGTTTGGTGTCGGGCCTAGCGGGAAGAGAGACCCAGTACTTC. This sequence encodes CASSLVSGLAGRETQYF.